Shown below are 17 T cell receptor beta chains from a single sample sequenced in a study of preoperative IRX-2 immunotherapy in early breast cancer. Libraries were prepared by immunoSEQ multiplex PCR; TCRdb keeps only in-frame clonotypes and omits some of them. The sample includes 75,000 to 100,000 clones, approximately 90% of them seen just once. Treatment indicated: preoperative locoregional IRX-2 cytokine immunotherapy. This specimen consisted of tumor tissue, obtained after IRX-2 immunotherapy. Every receptor here comes from a human donor with breast cancer.

The chain has TRBV2 and TRBJ2-7; D call uncertain. There are 15 residues in the CDR3. Germline CDR1 SNHLY, CDR2 FYNNEI. Trimming removed 1 base at V and 1 base at J, with 11 bases between. The CDR3 loop is CASSEGVGGSYEQYF. DNA of the CDR3: TGTGCCAGCAGTGAAGGGGTTGGCGGATCCTACGAGCAGTACTTC.

The chain joins TRBV9 to TRBJ2-4; D call uncertain. Trimming pared 5 bases from V and 3 bases from J, leaving 12 bases between. The germline CDR1 and CDR2 sequences are SGDLS and YYNGEE. The CDR3 is 14 amino acids. Written as DNA, the CDR3 is TGTGCCAGCAGTGAGGAGCTGGGCAAAAACATTCAGTACTTC. Protein product: CASSEELGKNIQYF.

The chain links TRBV28 to TRBJ2-6, with D uncertain. The CDR3 totals 15 residues. The V end lost 5 bases, the J end lost 0 bases, and 8 bases lay between the germline ends. The germline V gene has CDR1 MDHEN and CDR2 SYDVKM. CDR3 sequence (DNA): TGTGCCAGCAGTGCAGTCGGCTCTGGGGCCAACGTCCTGACTTTC. It codes for CASSAVGSGANVLTF.

The CDR3 spells CASSGQSSATQYF. As DNA, the CDR3 is TGTGCCAGCAGTGGCCAATCTAGTGCGACCCAGTACTTC. The chain recombines TRBV6-8 with TRBJ2-5, with D hard to call. Deletions cut 5 bases from V and 7 bases from J, with 14 bases between. Germline lookup yields CDR1 MNHGY and CDR2 SAAAGT. This CDR3 has 13 amino acids.

The gene calls are TRBV6-8 and TRBJ2-7; 9 bases line up with TRBD2. V gave up 2 bases and J gave up 0 bases; unmatched junction bases: 5. Germline CDR1 MNHGY, CDR2 SAAAGT. CDR3 size: 16 residues. The CDR3 DNA reads TGTGCCAGCAGTTACCTAGCGGGACCAGGCTCCTACGAGCAGTACTTC. It encodes CASSYLAGPGSYEQYF.

The chain employs TRBV5-1 and TRBJ2-7, with TRBD1 matching over 9 bases. Germline assignment: CDR1 SGHRS and CDR2 YFSETQ. With 2 bases clipped from V and 7 bases from J, the junction kept 7 bases outside the gene matches. CDR3 length: 14 amino acids. CDR3 region: CASSFGQGSGEQYF. CDR3 in DNA: TGCGCCAGCAGCTTTGGACAGGGGTCGGGGGAGCAGTACTTC.

This rearrangement joins TRBV7-4 to TRBJ1-1, with D perhaps matching TRBD1 (6 bases). CDR3 length: 15 residues. V was cut by 5 bases and J by 1 base, with 14 bases left in between. Per germline, CDR1 SGHVT and CDR2 SQSDAQ. The CDR3 loop reads CASSPLGGRNTEAFF. Here the CDR3 DNA reads TGTGCCAGCAGCCCGTTAGGGGGGAGGAACACTGAAGCTTTCTTT.

The J gene is TRBJ2-3, the V gene TRBV12-5; 7 bases are a match to TRBD1. Per germline, CDR1 LGHNT and CDR2 FRNRAP. V lost 6 bases, J lost 2 bases, and 14 bases stayed unmatched. This CDR3 region has 17 residues. CDR3: CASGRRQGFGFTDTQYF. Written as DNA, the CDR3 is TGTGCTAGTGGCCGAAGACAGGGATTCGGTTTCACAGATACGCAGTATTTT.

The rearrangement uses TRBV30 and TRBJ1-2, with no clear D. This CDR3 spans 15 amino acids. With 5 bases removed from V and 4 bases from J, the gap between germline ends came to 20 bases. From germline, CDR1 is GTSNPN and CDR2 SVGIG (reference sequence). The CDR3: CAWVVSGISGYGYTF. The CDR3 bases are TGTGCCTGGGTCGTTTCGGGGATCTCGGGCTATGGCTACACCTTC. Combining the CDR3 with reference TRBV30 and TRBJ1-2 gives the whole variable domain SQTIHQWPATLVQPVGSPLSLECTVEGTSNPNLYWYRQAAGRGLQLLFYSVGIGQISSEVPQNLSASRPQDRQFILSSKKLLLSDSGFYLCAWVVSGISGYGYTFGSGTRLTVV.

V and J are TRBV28 and TRBJ2-1; 7 nucleotides align to TRBD2. This CDR3 contains 15 residues. The V segment lost 2 bases and the J segment 3 bases; nucleotides outside the gene matches: 4. The germline gives CDR1 MDHEN, CDR2 SYDVKM. The CDR3 protein is CASSLRLAHYNEQFF. CDR3 bases: TGTGCCAGCAGTTTACGACTAGCCCACTACAATGAGCAGTTCTTC.

The J gene is TRBJ2-7, the V gene TRBV11-3; D is uncertain. The CDR3 length is 15 residues. The germline V and J ends were trimmed by 0 bases and 5 bases, with 14 bases remaining between them. Germline CDR1 reads SGHNT; CDR2 reads YENEEA. CDR3 bases: TGTGCCAGCAGCTTAGACCGGACGGCCGCCCACGAGCAGTACTTC. This translates into CASSLDRTAAHEQYF. The entire variable domain, with the rest obtained from reference TRBV11-3 and TRBJ2-7, is as follows: EAGVVQSPRYKIIEKKQPVAFWCNPISGHNTLYWYLQNLGQGPELLIRYENEEAVDDSQLPKDRFSAERLKGVDSTLKIQPAELGDSAVYLCASSLDRTAAHEQYFGPGTRLTVT.

This rearrangement joins TRBV12-5 to TRBJ1-1, with a tentative D call TRBD1 (6 bases). The CDR3 totals 14 residues. The germline CDR1 and CDR2 sequences are LGHNT and FRNRAP. V lost 0 bases, J lost 6 bases, and 11 bases lay in between. CDR3 in amino acids: CASGLVPRGSEAFF. CDR3 sequence (DNA): TGTGCTAGTGGTTTGGTACCTAGGGGGTCTGAAGCTTTCTTT. The entire variable domain, with the rest obtained from reference TRBV12-5 and TRBJ1-1, is as follows: DARVTQTPRHKVTEMGQEVTMRCQPILGHNTVFWYRQTMMQGLELLAYFRNRAPLDDSGMPKDRFSAEMPDATLATLKIQPSEPRDSAVYFCASGLVPRGSEAFFGQGTRLTVV.

The V call is TRBV29-1, the J call TRBJ2-1; 14 nucleotides align to TRBD2. V lost 6 bases, J lost 6 bases, and 4 bases stayed unmatched. CDR1 SQVTM and CDR2 ANQGSEA come from the germline V gene. This CDR3 is built from 14 residues. This CDR3 reads CSVGLAGVSNEQFF. In DNA, the CDR3 is TGCAGCGTGGGACTAGCGGGAGTCAGCAATGAGCAGTTCTTC.

The J gene is TRBJ2-3, the V gene TRBV11-1; D unresolved. V was clipped by 3 bases and J by 2 bases, with 12 bases between them. The germline CDR1 and CDR2 sequences are SGHAT and FQDESV (reference sequence). This CDR3 comprises 15 residues. CDR3 DNA: TGTGCCAGCAGCTTTCCGACTGGGAACACAGATACGCAGTATTTT. It encodes CASSFPTGNTDTQYF.

The V call is TRBV28, the J call TRBJ2-2; D not certain. The germline CDR1 and CDR2 sequences are MDHEN and SYDVKM. Trimming pared 11 bases from V and 1 base from J, leaving 14 bases between. The CDR3 runs to 14 residues. The CDR3 DNA reads TGTGCCGCCTCACCCTTCCGGAACACCGGGGAGCTGTTTTTT. It is translated as CAASPFRNTGELFF.

The genes are TRBV10-3 and TRBJ2-7; D uncertain. Trimming shortened V by 2 bases and J by 3 bases, and 5 bases separated the two germline ends. Germline CDR1 and CDR2: ENHRY and SYGVKD. This CDR3 is built from 12 residues. CDR3 bases: TGTGCCATCAGTGAGGTTAACTACGAGCAGTACTTC. Encoded protein: CAISEVNYEQYF.

This clone has a single count. The CDR3 reads CASSLGGSMALGYTF. CDR3 DNA: TGTGCCAGCAGCTTGGGAGGGTCTATGGCTTTGGGCTACACCTTC. The chain links TRBV11-3 to TRBJ1-2; D call uncertain. The CDR3 length is 15 residues. The germline gives CDR1 SGHNT, CDR2 YENEEA. With 3 bases removed from V and 8 bases from J, the gap between germline ends came to 19 bases.